These T cell receptor beta chains were read from a single sample in a study of shared clonotypes between healthy human individuals. TCRdb's table, derived via immunoSEQ multiplex PCR, lists solely in-frame clones and lacks some. The table records roughly 1,800,000 clones, over 85% of them present only once. The material sequenced was naive CD8+ T cells sorted from blood. These receptors all stem from a man younger than 35 in good health. Each CDR3 is given without its conserved first and last residue.

V gene: TRBV6-5; CDR3 protein: ASSDFEDEKLF
V gene: TRBV10-1; CDR3 protein: ASSESRGTEAF
V gene: TRBV27; CDR3 protein: ATMRRVVKGDEQY
V gene: TRBV6-5; CDR3 protein: ASSSPAESSYNEQF
V gene: TRBV7-2; CDR3 protein: ASSLVGPGELF
V gene: TRBV7-6; CDR3 protein: ASSLAGSDEQY
V gene: TRBV10-3; CDR3 protein: AIRAATGGDDTEAF
V gene: TRBV7-8; CDR3 protein: ASSYYTDNSYEQY
V gene: TRBV19; CDR3 protein: ASTPGGTTYEQY
V gene: TRBV7-6; CDR3 protein: ASSSDGTPHEQY
V gene: TRBV5-6; CDR3 protein: ASSLLAGMKVDT
V gene: TRBV6-5; CDR3 protein: ASSYGLEETQY
V gene: TRBV19; CDR3 protein: ASSILGQGADSPLH
V gene: TRBV7-9; CDR3 protein: ASSYPGQGSYNEQF
V gene: TRBV28; CDR3 protein: ASSPVIGSGGAETQY
V gene: TRBV9; CDR3 protein: ASSAGQGEAF
V gene: TRBV9; CDR3 protein: ASTQWDGQETQY
V gene: TRBV5-1; CDR3 protein: ASSLVVGEQF
V gene: TRBV29-1; CDR3 protein: SVAGGMGPNEQF
V gene: TRBV5-1; CDR3 protein: ASSVGQGAYEQY
V gene: TRBV9; CDR3 protein: ASSGGLAGYEQY
V gene: TRBV2; CDR3 protein: ASSEGGSTYEQY
V gene: TRBV11-2; CDR3 protein: ASSRDTYEQY
V gene: TRBV2; CDR3 protein: ASRTGFSLNGYT
V gene: TRBV28; CDR3 protein: ASSFVGTTYQETQY
V gene: TRBV7-2; CDR3 protein: ASSFDLLEQF
V gene: TRBV30; CDR3 protein: AWSVSDSYGYT
V gene: TRBV7-2; CDR3 protein: ASSAWDSPGNEQF
V gene: TRBV30; CDR3 protein: AAPGQGSYEQY
V gene: TRBV29-1; CDR3 protein: SVAGTGGYEQY
V gene: TRBV19; CDR3 protein: ASSILPTDTQY
V gene: TRBV29-1; CDR3 protein: SVGTGPYNEQF
V gene: TRBV27; CDR3 protein: ASSPGTVKGYNEQF
V gene: TRBV27; CDR3 protein: ASSLSPGTGTYEQY
V gene: TRBV30; CDR3 protein: AWSVTSGIYEQY
V gene: TRBV7-9; CDR3 protein: ASSFGSSYEQY
V gene: TRBV6-6; CDR3 protein: ASSLAGGRADTQY
V gene: TRBV7-2; CDR3 protein: ASSLVPGPSEQY
V gene: TRBV27; CDR3 protein: ASSLWLGDEAF
V gene: TRBV19; CDR3 protein: ASSIGGVGYT
V gene: TRBV7-9; CDR3 protein: ASSFWTGSSYNEQF
V gene: TRBV5-4; CDR3 protein: ASSFWGDETQY
V gene: TRBV5-1; CDR3 protein: ASSTTGGNEQF
V gene: TRBV5-1; CDR3 protein: ASSSDREAYGYT
V gene: TRBV5-4; CDR3 protein: ASSLWTGTLYGYT
V gene: TRBV4-3; CDR3 protein: ASSQDAGTYEQY
V gene: TRBV6-6; CDR3 protein: ASSYVGTGNTIY
V gene: TRBV6-5; CDR3 protein: ASSFIARLFYGYT
V gene: TRBV10-3; CDR3 protein: AISESPRGEEKLF
V gene: TRBV30; CDR3 protein: AWSSGTIFSGNTIY
V gene: TRBV6-5; CDR3 protein: ASSYSRDTAYEQY
V gene: TRBV18; CDR3 protein: ASSPANGPGYEQY
V gene: TRBV10-3; CDR3 protein: AIKEGGTPYNEQF